This T cell receptor (beta chain) was sequenced for a study of persistence of HIV-infected CD4 T cells. Findings of the study overall: Degenerate expanded CDR3beta sequences were enriched among CMV- and Gag-responding cells.

The immunoSEQ assay was version 4, run in survey mode. Data came from immunoSEQ multiplex PCR; TCRdb stores just in-frame clones and leaves some out. The sample shows 64,000 or so clones, about 77% of them seen only once. Concerning this clone: Its antigen is unknown.

Germline CDR1 reads WSHSY; CDR2 reads SAAADI. This CDR3 comprises 12 residues. V was trimmed by 2 bases and J by 12 bases, leaving 13 bases between them. Overlapping HIV-1 Gag 15-mer peptides at approximately 0.91 ug per peptide per mL were used. Sorted nonresponding memory CD4+ T cells were CD40L-negative, CD69-negative, CD45RO-high. The TCR comes from an adult man with HIV who was CMV-seropositive. The starting material was CD4+ T cells sorted from PBMCs after roughly 19-hour stimulation, obtained from a patient who received antiretroviral therapy. This chain joins TRBV10-2 and TRBJ1-2; D is unresolved. The DNA of the CDR3 is TGCGCCAGCAGTGAGAAGAACATTGGTAACACCTTC. It translates to CASSEKNIGNTF.